The sample holds many counts of the clone carrying this TCR beta chain. Its antigen is undetermined. The data are from a study of Graves' ophthalmopathy and Graves' hyperthyroidism. Study-wide findings and caveats: Ophthalmopathy progression was predicted with 55% to 71% sensitivity and roughly 72% specificity. Appearing in blood as well were most expanded thyroid clonotypes above 0.001 frequency.

PBMCs had their origin in fresh peripheral blood (roughly 10 ml). The CDR3 is made up of 13 amino acids. Germline V gene lookup returns CDR1 SGHTA and CDR2 FQGTGA. The J segment lost 12 bases and the V segment lost 5 bases, leaving 11 bases of the junction unmatched. From RNA, the CDR3 regions of TCR beta chains were amplified and sequenced. HTBI primers served in a first-round RT-PCR, which a second-round multiplex PCR followed. TCRdb reprocessed the multiplex PCR reads with MiXCR, giving one entry per CDR3 protein. The table shows 450,000 or so distinct CDR3 sequences, with roughly an eighth occurring only once.

J is TRBJ1-1 and V is TRBV7-3, with TRBD1 identical over 8 bases. The source of this sequence is a woman younger than 45 with Graves' ophthalmopathy. Sample: blood. The chain's CDR3 is CASSTGTGDETFF. As DNA, the CDR3 is TGTGCCAGCAGCACGGGGACAGGTGACGAAACTTTCTTT.